This T cell receptor beta chain came from a study of blood T cell repertoires in COVID-19 (TCRdb year 2020). Regarding the research as a whole: Samples from collaborators originated in the United States, Italy and Spain and spanned both the acute and convalescent phases of COVID-19. The sample metadata nearly always contained a de-identified subject ID, COVID-19 status, age in years and sex. The repertoires were released in a freely available public database meant as a resource for research on the immune response to SARS-CoV-2. The material from the prospective study consisted of cDNA or gDNA derived from T cells, B-cell-depleted T cells, or PBMCs. Samples came from the ongoing ImmuneRACE study (first 160 participants) plus 1,254 subjects from 6 global collaborators. Deeply sampled blood TCRbeta repertoires from subjects exposed to, actively infected with, or recovered from COVID-19 were included in the dataset. HLA class I and class II types, where available, came from metadata supplied by the sample provider rather than from assay-based typing.

With respect to this clone: Its antigen remains undetermined. No base quality information exists; no much larger clone differs at one position.

Participants in the prospective study were aged roughly 18 to 89 years, lived in 24 United States geographic areas, and enrolled through a virtual design. In the prospective study, cohorts were assigned on the basis of participant-reported clinical history obtained from a screening survey and a study questionnaire. In the prospective study, mobile phlebotomists collected whole blood, serum and a nasopharyngeal or oropharyngeal swab from each participant. Additional blood draws and questionnaires over an approximately two-month period could optionally be provided by prospective study participants. Before DNA extraction, prospective study blood samples were shipped either frozen or at room temperature. What the study reported, not specific to this receptor: How much clinical and demographic metadata was included differed by source and by participant, and the metadata was provided uncurated.

For CDR1 and CDR2, the germline V gene lists KGHSH and LQKENI. The germline V end is reduced by 6 bases and the J end by 5 bases; junction bases left unmatched: 10. The CDR3 measures 15 amino acids from cysteine to phenylalanine. Only the CDR3 part of the read is kept: 45 bases, read in frame from the first base. TCRbeta CDR3 regions were amplified from genomic DNA by means of the immunoSEQ Assay, a bias-controlled multiplex PCR. From the authors' description of their analysis: Within the assay, amplification of reference gene primers was used to estimate how many nucleated cells each sample contained. To quantify the absolute abundance of each unique TCRbeta CDR3 rearrangement, sequence reads were collapsed and filtered. For each sample, productive Simpson clonality was calculated by taking the square root of Simpson's diversity index across productive rearrangements. TCRdb provides this immuneACCESS table in a form limited to in-frame rearrangements. Some clones are lacking; in checked studies, under half of them reflect an unresolved V gene, and why the rest are absent is not known. D and trimming come from the DNA, and the V and J calls and clone size come from that table. For this sample the table gives approximately 390,000 clones, of which 70% to 90% were detected only once. Of the sample, approximately 2.1% is held by the ten largest clones.

The chain employs TRBV18 and TRBJ2-7, with TRBD2 identical over 10 junction bases. The receptor was derived from a woman aged 40 to 50 with acute COVID-19. Specimen: PBMCs or T cells enriched from blood (not recorded which). In nucleotides, the sequence is TGTGCCAGCTCCCCGGGGTCTAGCGGGGGAAACGAGCAGTACTTC. Its protein product is CASSPGSSGGNEQYF.